This T cell receptor (beta chain) is from a study of graft-versus-host responses after intestinal transplantation. Study summary: Recipients underwent multivisceral, liver-intestinal, or isolated intestinal transplants. The recipients all started with anti-thymocyte globulin induction and then took tacrolimus and steroids for two to four years. Study-wide findings and caveats: Researchers found GvH clones in recipient marrow, and some showed up first in ileum or blood.

Using immunoSEQ multiplex PCR, the repertoire was profiled, and TCRdb retains in-frame clones only, with some absent. The sample shows around 12,000 clones, approximately 84% of them seen only once. Note on this clone: Antigen: not known.

This material consisted of PBMCs, taken about 300 days after intestinal transplant. The sequence was obtained from a human patient who received an intestinal transplant, so some T cells may come from the graft donor.

The chain's CDR3 is CASSFPRWTGRGYGYTF. The CDR3 region has the DNA TGTGCCAGCAGCTTCCCCAGATGGACAGGGCGCGGCTATGGCTACACCTTC. V gene TRBV5-4 combines with J gene TRBJ1-2; 8 nucleotides match TRBD1. This CDR3 contains 17 residues. Germline assignment: CDR1 SGHNT and CDR2 YYREEE (reference sequence). J was trimmed by 4 bases and V by 2 bases; bases with no gene match: 13.